A selection of T cell receptor beta chains follows, all from one sample in a study of cytomegalovirus exposure and HLA in healthy donors. TCRdb's table, derived via immunoSEQ multiplex PCR, lists solely in-frame clones and lacks some. The sample holds roughly 120,000 clones, 79% seen once. Sequencing was carried out using PBMCs. All receptors derive from a man aged 18 to 30 in good health and CMV-seronegative. Both conserved end residues are part of each CDR3. The D gene is left open where the match is weak. Clone size appears in some rows only: once, few, many, or a class for an expanded clone.

clone_size	v_call	j_call	d_call	cdr3_aa	cdr3_nt
.	TRBV7-6	TRBJ2-1	TRBD2	CASSVLAGGAGEQFF	TGTGCCAGCAGCGTTCTAGCGGGAGGGGCAGGGGAGCAGTTCTTC
.	TRBV6-5	TRBJ1-2	TRBD1	CASSVRDRAYGYTF	TGTGCCAGCAGTGTCCGGGACAGGGCCTATGGCTACACCTTC
.	TRBV5-4	TRBJ2-5	TRBD2	CASSPGGSGRTETQYF	TGTGCCAGCAGCCCTGGTGGTAGCGGGAGGACGGAGACCCAGTACTTC
.	TRBV11-2	TRBJ1-2	.	CASGRTGNYGYTF	TGTGCCAGCGGGAGAACAGGGAACTATGGCTACACCTTC
.	TRBV10-1	TRBJ2-7	.	CASSESQNYEQYF	TGCGCCAGCAGTGAGTCACAGAACTACGAGCAGTACTTC
.	TRBV11-2	TRBJ1-4	.	CASSLDPQAVQNEKLFF	TGTGCCAGCAGCTTAGATCCACAGGCGGTTCAGAATGAAAAACTGTTTTTT
once	TRBV7-2	TRBJ2-2	.	CASSLARGHTGELFF	TGTGCCAGCAGCTTGGCGCGGGGTCACACCGGGGAGCTGTTTTTT
.	TRBV7-2	TRBJ2-2	TRBD1	CASSSSGQGTGELFF	TGTGCCAGCAGCTCATCGGGACAGGGGACCGGGGAGCTGTTTTTT
.	TRBV15	TRBJ1-2	.	CATSRGTETPSNYGYTF	TGTGCCACCAGCAGAGGAACCGAGACACCATCAAACTATGGCTACACCTTC
.	TRBV11-2	TRBJ2-2	TRBD2	CASSKTSNTGELFF	TGTGCCAGCAGCAAGACTAGCAACACCGGGGAGCTGTTTTTT
.	TRBV5-6	TRBJ2-1	TRBD2	CASSLLRLAGYNEQFF	TGTGCCAGCAGCTTATTGAGACTAGCGGGATACAATGAGCAGTTCTTC
.	TRBV14	TRBJ1-2	.	CASSQDTGTTYGYTF	TGTGCCAGCAGCCAAGACACAGGGACGACCTATGGCTACACCTTC
.	TRBV7-8	TRBJ2-2	TRBD2	CASSSGPTSGNTGELFF	TGTGCCAGCAGCTCGGGGCCAACTAGCGGGAACACCGGGGAGCTGTTTTTT
.	TRBV11-3	TRBJ2-5	TRBD1	CASSIRTGETQYF	TGTGCCAGCAGCATAAGGACAGGGGAGACCCAGTACTTC
.	TRBV10-3	TRBJ2-1	TRBD2	CAISEETSGSSEQFF	TGTGCCATCAGTGAGGAGACTAGCGGGAGTTCTGAGCAGTTCTTC
.	TRBV28	TRBJ2-1	TRBD2	CASRLTLAAHRDEQFF	TGTGCCAGCAGGCTGACCCTAGCGGCTCATAGGGATGAGCAGTTCTTC
.	TRBV28	TRBJ2-7	.	CASSTGREHEQYF	TGTGCCAGCAGTACAGGGAGGGAGCACGAGCAGTACTTC
.	TRBV19	TRBJ2-1	TRBD2	CASNIAGGHNEQFF	TGTGCCAGTAACATAGCGGGAGGGCACAATGAGCAGTTCTTC
few	TRBV4-2	TRBJ2-5	TRBD1	CASSQGGTGAVETQYF	TGTGCCAGCAGCCAGGGGGGGACAGGGGCTGTGGAGACCCAGTACTTC
.	TRBV6-5	TRBJ1-1	.	CASRETVNTEAFF	TGTGCCAGTAGAGAGACAGTGAACACTGAAGCTTTCTTT
once	TRBV27	TRBJ2-1	.	CASSSHLAGTPSSYNEQFF	TGTGCCAGCAGTTCCCATCTCGCCGGGACTCCGAGCTCCTACAATGAGCAGTTCTTC
few	TRBV10-3	TRBJ2-2	TRBD2	CAISDRGDTGELFF	TGTGCCATCAGTGACCGGGGGGACACCGGGGAGCTGTTTTTT
.	TRBV4-3	TRBJ1-5	.	CASSQGRGGQPQHF	TGCGCCAGCAGCCAAGGCAGGGGTGGGCAGCCCCAGCATTTT
.	TRBV18	TRBJ2-3	TRBD2	CASQRDYTDTQYF	TGTGCCAGCCAGCGGGACTACACAGATACGCAGTATTTT
.	TRBV10-3	TRBJ2-3	TRBD1	CAISERTGGMTDTQYF	TGTGCCATCAGTGAGCGGACAGGGGGGATGACAGATACGCAGTATTTT
few	TRBV7-9	TRBJ1-6	TRBD1	CASSLDRVVTPLHF	TGTGCCAGCAGCTTGGACAGGGTAGTAACACCCCTCCACTTT
.	TRBV7-2	TRBJ1-6	TRBD1	CASSADRARSPLHF	TGTGCCAGCAGCGCGGACAGGGCACGTTCACCCCTCCACTTT
.	TRBV19	TRBJ2-7	TRBD1	CASSSRDSQSEQYF	TGTGCCAGTAGTTCCCGGGACAGTCAAAGCGAGCAGTACTTC
.	TRBV19	TRBJ1-6	TRBD1	CATEGQGYSPLHF	TGTGCCACCGAAGGACAGGGCTATTCACCCCTCCACTTT